These T cell receptor beta chains were read from a single sample in a study of T cell responses to AZD1222 COVID-19 vaccine. Here immunoSEQ multiplex PCR was the method, and the copy in TCRdb shows in-frame clones only, minus some. The sample contains approximately 100,000 clones, around nine tenths of which appear only once. Sequenced material: peripheral blood, taken on day 0 of AZD1222 vaccination. The origin of the receptors is an adult in good health. CDR3s include the opening cysteine and the closing phenylalanine or tryptophan. A D gene is named only where the DNA matches it firmly. Rows give clone size only sometimes, using once, few, many, or a class for an expanded clone.

DNA | CDR3 | size | J | D | V
TGTGCCAGCAGTCCAGGACAGGTCAATCAGCCCCAGCATTTT | CASSPGQVNQPQHF | . | TRBJ1-5 | TRBD1 | TRBV2
TGTGCCAGCGGACGGAGCTCTGGGGCCAACGTCCTGACTTTC | CASGRSSGANVLTF | . | TRBJ2-6 | . | TRBV6-5
TGTGCCAGCTCACCACGACCAGGGATCTACGAGCAGTACTTC | CASSPRPGIYEQYF | . | TRBJ2-7 | . | TRBV18
TGCAGCGTTAGCGGGGGGGAGTACAATGAGCAGTTCTTC | CSVSGGEYNEQFF | . | TRBJ2-1 | TRBD2 | TRBV29-1
TGCAGCGTTCTTAGTGGGGGGCTATACAATGAGCAGTTCTTC | CSVLSGGLYNEQFF | . | TRBJ2-1 | . | TRBV29-1
TGCGCCAGCAGCGACTCTGCCCATTCTCCAGGCCTTCAGCCTGAAGCTTTCTTT | CASSDSAHSPGLQPEAFF | . | TRBJ1-1 | . | TRBV5-1
TGTGCCAGCAGCGGACACGACAGGGGTTTCATCTACGAGCAGTACTTC | CASSGHDRGFIYEQYF | . | TRBJ2-7 | TRBD1 | TRBV7-8
TGCGCCAGCAGCCCGGGACAGGAGCGTTATCAGCCCCAGCATTTT | CASSPGQERYQPQHF | . | TRBJ1-5 | TRBD1 | TRBV4-1
TGCAGTGCTAGTCTGGCAGGGAGCAGCTACACCTTC | CSASLAGSSYTF | . | TRBJ1-2 | . | TRBV20-1
TGTGCCAGCAGCCTTAGTGGGGGGGCGACCAATGAGCAGTTCTTC | CASSLSGGATNEQFF | . | TRBJ2-1 | . | TRBV6-5
TGTGCCAGCAGTGCGGGGGTGGGCACTGAAGCTTTCTTT | CASSAGVGTEAFF | . | TRBJ1-1 | . | TRBV6-4
TGTGCCAGCAAGAAGGGGGACATTCAATATGGCTACACCTTC | CASKKGDIQYGYTF | . | TRBJ1-2 | . | TRBV28
TGTGCCAGCAGCCGAGGTGGCACAGATACGCAGTATTTT | CASSRGGTDTQYF | . | TRBJ2-3 | . | TRBV14
TGTGCCGTCCTGGGGGCTCGCCAAGAACCAGCTACGCAGTATTTT | CAVLGARQEPATQYF | . | TRBJ2-3 | . | TRBV10-3
TGTGCCAGCAGCACCGGCCGGGCGGCTGAAGCTTTCTTT | CASSTGRAAEAFF | . | TRBJ1-1 | . | TRBV12-3/TRBV12-4
TGTGCCACCAGCGGGGGGGCACGGAGTACTGAAGCTTTCTTT | CATSGGARSTEAFF | . | TRBJ1-1 | . | TRBV15
TGTGCCAGCAGTTTGCAAGTAGATACGCAGTATTTT | CASSLQVDTQYF | . | TRBJ2-3 | . | TRBV12-3/TRBV12-4
TGTGCCATCAGTGAGTCCGGGACAGGGTCTCCGAACACCGGGGAGCTGTTTTTT | CAISESGTGSPNTGELFF | few | TRBJ2-2 | TRBD1 | TRBV10-3
TGTGCCAGCAGCTTATGGTTCGGGACTTCAACCTACGAGCAGTACTTC | CASSLWFGTSTYEQYF | . | TRBJ2-7 | . | TRBV11-2
TGTGCCAGCAGCCAAGGGATGGACCTTGGGTATGGCTACACCTTC | CASSQGMDLGYGYTF | . | TRBJ1-2 | . | TRBV3-1/TRBV3-2
TGTGCCAGCAGTTACGGTTCGGGGAGTCTGGGTGAAAAACTGTTTTTT | CASSYGSGSLGEKLFF | . | TRBJ1-4 | . | TRBV6-5
TGTGCCAGTAGTTGGGTTTCTGAAACCTACTATGGCTACACCTTC | CASSWVSETYYGYTF | . | TRBJ1-2 | . | TRBV19
TGTGCCAGCAGAGCCGAGGGGCGGGGTAATGAAAAACTGTTTTTT | CASRAEGRGNEKLFF | . | TRBJ1-4 | . | TRBV9